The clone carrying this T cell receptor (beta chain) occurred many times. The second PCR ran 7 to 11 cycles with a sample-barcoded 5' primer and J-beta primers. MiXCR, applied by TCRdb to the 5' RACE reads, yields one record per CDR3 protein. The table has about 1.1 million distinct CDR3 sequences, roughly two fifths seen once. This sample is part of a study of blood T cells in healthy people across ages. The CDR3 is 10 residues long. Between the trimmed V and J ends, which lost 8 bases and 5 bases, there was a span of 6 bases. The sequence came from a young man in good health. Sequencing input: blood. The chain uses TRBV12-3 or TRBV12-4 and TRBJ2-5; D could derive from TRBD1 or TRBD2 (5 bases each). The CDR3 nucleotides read TGTGCCAGCGGGACCGAGACCCAGTACTTC. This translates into CASGTETQYF.